This T cell receptor (beta chain) was sequenced during a study of post-analysis software for immune sequencing data. Study information: Both relapsing-remitting and secondary progressive multiple sclerosis featured among the disease courses, as did progressive-relapsing multiple sclerosis.

With regard to this clonotype: What it binds is not known.

Whole-study results and caveats: Samples from one preparation batch, clustered by F measure, grouped strongly together. Significantly lower normalized Chao1 diversity was seen in multiple sclerosis patients than in controls.

TCR beta cDNA libraries included unique molecular identifiers. MiXCR was run by TCRdb on the PCR reads, yielding one entry per CDR3 protein. The sample includes roughly 800,000 distinct CDR3 sequences, just under 30% seen only once; the top ten take around 0.56%. This sequence was found in a girl aged 5-17 years with multiple sclerosis. The sample was blood.

CDR3 sequence reads: CATATVYNEQFF. CDR3 coding DNA: TGTGCCACCGCAACAGTCTACAATGAGCAGTTCTTC. This chain connects TRBV24-1 to TRBJ2-1, with D hard to call. Germline assignment: CDR1 KGHDR and CDR2 SFDVKD. The germline V and J ends were trimmed by 9 bases and 3 bases, with 8 bases remaining between them. The CDR3 loop spans 12 amino acids.